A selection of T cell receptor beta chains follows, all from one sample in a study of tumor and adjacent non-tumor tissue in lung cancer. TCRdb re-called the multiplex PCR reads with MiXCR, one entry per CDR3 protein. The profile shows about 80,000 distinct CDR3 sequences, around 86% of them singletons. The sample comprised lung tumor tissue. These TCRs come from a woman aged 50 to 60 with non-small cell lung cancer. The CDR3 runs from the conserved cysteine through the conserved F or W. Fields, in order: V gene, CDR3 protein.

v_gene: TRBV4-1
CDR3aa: CASSLNPGQVTHEHFF

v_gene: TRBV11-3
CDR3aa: CASSLTATNNGELLF

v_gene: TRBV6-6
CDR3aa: CASSYRVYEQYF

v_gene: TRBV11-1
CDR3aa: CASSPGLAVQETQYF

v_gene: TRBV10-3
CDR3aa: CAIQDQRTNIGELFF

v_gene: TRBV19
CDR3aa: CASSPSGRTYGYTF

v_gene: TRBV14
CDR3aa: CASSQGLGTSFYEQYF

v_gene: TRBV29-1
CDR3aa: CSGGRGLGEAFF

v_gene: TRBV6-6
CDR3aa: CASSYMDEQFF

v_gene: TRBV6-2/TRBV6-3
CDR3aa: CASNYSEGWAQYF

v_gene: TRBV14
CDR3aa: CASYIQGSKNTEAFF

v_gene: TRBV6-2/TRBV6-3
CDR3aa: CASSYRTTGLGYEQYF

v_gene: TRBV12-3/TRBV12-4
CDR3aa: CARRTGDANEKLLF

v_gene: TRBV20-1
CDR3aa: CSARGKTGEHSPLHF

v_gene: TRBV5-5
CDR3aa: CASSLDGQWAYEQYF

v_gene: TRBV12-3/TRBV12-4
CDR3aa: CASNFQGSKEQFF

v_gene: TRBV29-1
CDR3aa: CSVQEESAADTHYF

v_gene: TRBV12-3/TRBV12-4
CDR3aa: CANSRSGVLGTEAFF

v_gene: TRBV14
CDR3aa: CASSPDTENQPQHF

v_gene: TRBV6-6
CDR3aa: CARRSGLAFYEHYF

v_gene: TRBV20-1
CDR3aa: CSSPGVVVKTEAFF

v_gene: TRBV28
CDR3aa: CASSLIGGAANRHQHF

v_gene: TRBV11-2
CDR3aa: CASSPSLSTGTQYF

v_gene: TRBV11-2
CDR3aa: CASSLAEGPSYKEYF

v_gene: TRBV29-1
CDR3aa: CSGYILSYNEQSF

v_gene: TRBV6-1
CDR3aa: CAISTGSDQPQHF

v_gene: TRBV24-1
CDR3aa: CATSDTGFQPQQF

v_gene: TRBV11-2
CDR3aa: CASSFRAQYNEQFF

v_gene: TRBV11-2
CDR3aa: CARSLRRDYSPPHF

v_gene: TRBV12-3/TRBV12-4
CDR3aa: CTSRNLKTGNTEAFF

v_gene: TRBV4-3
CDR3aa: CASSQVFTTTGNHEQYF

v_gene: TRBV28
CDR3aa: CASSLSGIHIQYF

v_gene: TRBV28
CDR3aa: CANSPPGIGFDEQYF

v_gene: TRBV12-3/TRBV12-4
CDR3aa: CASNQFAKNSPLHF

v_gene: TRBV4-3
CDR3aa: CASSQDLREDGLFF

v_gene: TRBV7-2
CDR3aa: CASSVGALADEQFF

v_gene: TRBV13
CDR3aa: CASSVTGLAGDEQFF

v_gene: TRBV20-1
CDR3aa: CSTRGLAGYDEQFF

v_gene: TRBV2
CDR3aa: CASSESREGQGGQFF

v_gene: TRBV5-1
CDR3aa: CASSQRQVLGDTQYF

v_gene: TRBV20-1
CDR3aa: CSAPPGRGGYAYTF

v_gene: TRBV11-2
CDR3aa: CNSSFIAGGDIEQFF

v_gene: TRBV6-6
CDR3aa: CVSSYSPPSGSTYKQFF

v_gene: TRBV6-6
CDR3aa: CASNWEDTDTQYF

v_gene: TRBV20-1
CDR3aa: CSARETSGTSNEQFF

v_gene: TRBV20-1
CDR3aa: CSAINPLNTGELFF

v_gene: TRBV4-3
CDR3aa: CASSQGPFIDAQYF

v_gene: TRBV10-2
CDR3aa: CASSEQEASNEKLFF

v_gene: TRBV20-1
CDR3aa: CSVRDAVYPEQYF

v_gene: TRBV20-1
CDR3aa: CSAGSSVGHGYEQFF

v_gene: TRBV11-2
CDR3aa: CPSSSNTYQPQHF

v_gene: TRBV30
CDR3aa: CAWSPSGTGMRCYTF

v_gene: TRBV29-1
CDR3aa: CSLQGHGTDTQYF

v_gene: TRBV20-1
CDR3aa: CSARRSRGENEQFF

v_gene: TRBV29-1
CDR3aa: CSIALGWGDNWEQYF